This passage covers 15 T cell receptor beta chains from one sample sequenced in a study of CD8 T cells in Susac syndrome. It was with random hexamers that about 0.45 to 1 ug RNA was reverse transcribed. TCRdb used MiXCR to reprocess the immunoSEQ multiplex PCR reads, holding one entry per CDR3 protein. This sample yields hundreds of thousands of distinct CDR3 sequences, of which around 83% are seen a single time; about 0.12% belongs to the top ten. Material: CD8+ T cells from PBMCs. These receptors were collected from a human donor with multiple sclerosis.

The chain joins TRBV11-2 to TRBJ1-6; TRBD1 matches 7 bases. Unmatched junction bases numbered 13, after V lost 6 bases and J lost 8 bases. CDR3 length equals 16 residues. CDR1 and CDR2 from the germline V gene are SGHAT and FQNNGV. This CDR3 reads CASRAITGAADSPLHF. The CDR3 DNA reads as TGTGCCAGCAGGGCTATTACAGGGGCGGCGGATTCACCCCTCCACTTT.

The V gene is TRBV11-2, the J gene TRBJ2-2; 7 bases agree with TRBD1. Germline-derived CDR1 and CDR2 are SGHAT and FQNNGV. Trimming took 6 bases from V and 7 from J; bases not matched to a gene: 17. The CDR3 runs 17 residues. In nucleotides, the CDR3 is TGTGCCAGCAGAAAGATCCAGCGGACAGGCGACGGCGGGGAGCTGTTTTTT. Translation gives CASRKIQRTGDGGELFF.

This clonotype appeared a few times. V is TRBV6-5 and J is TRBJ1-2, with 10 nucleotides matching TRBD1. The CDR3 runs to 15 residues. CDR1 and CDR2 from the germline V gene are MNHEY and SVGAGI. The ends lost 4 bases at V and 8 bases at J; junction bases unmatched: 10. CDR3 sequence: CASSSIRQGAIGYTF. The DNA of the CDR3 is TGTGCCAGCAGTTCCATAAGACAGGGGGCGATAGGCTACACCTTC.

The chain employs TRBV20-1 and TRBJ2-3; D may correspond to TRBD1 or TRBD2 (5 bases each). V was trimmed by 0 bases and J by 2 bases, leaving 9 bases between them. The CDR3 consists of 14 residues. Looked up from germline, CDR1 is DFQATT and CDR2 is SNEGSKA (reference sequence). The CDR3 region is CSARDPGTTDTQYF. Here the CDR3 DNA reads TGCAGTGCTAGAGACCCCGGGACCACAGATACGCAGTATTTT.

This chain links TRBV27 with TRBJ1-1; D unresolved. Trimming shortened V by 5 bases and J by 0 bases, and 10 bases separated the two germline ends. Germline V gene lookup returns CDR1 MNHEY and CDR2 SMNVEV (reference sequence). The CDR3 runs 14 residues. The CDR3 is CASSGTSMNTEAFF. The DNA of the CDR3 is TGTGCCAGCAGTGGTACCAGCATGAACACTGAAGCTTTCTTT.

The chain links TRBV29-1 to TRBJ2-6; 9 bases are a match to TRBD1. CDR3 length equals 16 residues. The V gene's germline CDR1 is SQVTM and CDR2 ANQGSEA. Trimming removed 5 bases from V and 0 bases from J; junction bases left unmatched: 5. The CDR3 region has the DNA TGCAGCGTTTTACCGGGACAGGGCTCTGGGGCCAACGTCCTGACTTTC. Encoded protein: CSVLPGQGSGANVLTF. The full variable domain, rest sourced from reference TRBV29-1 and TRBJ2-6, is SAVISQKPSRDICQRGTSLTIQCQVDSQVTMMFWYRQQPGQSLTLIATANQGSEATYESGFVIDKFPISRPNLTFSTLTVSNMSPEDSSIYLCSVLPGQGSGANVLTFGAGSRLTVL.

This clonotype was seen once. The genes are TRBV10-3 and TRBJ2-5; TRBD2 is a possible D gene (5 bases). This CDR3 is built from 13 residues. V lost 2 bases to trimming and J lost 5 bases, with 9 bases between them. Germline V lookup: CDR1 ENHRY, CDR2 SYGVKD. The DNA of the CDR3 is TGTGCCATCAGTGAGCCGGAGGAGGAGACCCAGTACTTC. Translation gives CAISEPEEETQYF.

This clonotype was seen more than once but under ten times. CDR3: CASSLTGAYNEQFF. Here the CDR3 DNA reads TGTGCCAGTAGCCTGACAGGAGCCTACAATGAGCAGTTCTTC. The V call is TRBV27, the J call TRBJ2-1; tentatively, D is TRBD1 (6 bases). This CDR3 contains 14 residues. Per germline, CDR1 MNHEY and CDR2 SMNVEV (reference sequence). V was shortened by 9 bases and J by 2 bases, with 14 bases between the two germline ends.

This chain connects TRBV20-1 to TRBJ2-3; 8 bases map to TRBD2. The CDR3 extends over 16 amino acids. CDR1 and CDR2 from the germline V gene are DFQATT and SNEGSKA (reference sequence). The V and J ends lost 5 bases and 2 bases, in that order; junction bases with no gene match: 12. CDR3 nucleotide sequence: TGCAGTGCTCGGGGTAGCGGGGACATAACCACAGATACGCAGTATTTT. It is translated as CSARGSGDITTDTQYF.

The chain recombines TRBV27 with TRBJ2-1; 7 nucleotides agree with TRBD1. Germline V gene sequence: CDR1 MNHEY, CDR2 SMNVEV (reference sequence). V was clipped by 3 bases and J by 2 bases; unmatched bases: 7. The CDR3 has 16 residues. CDR3: CASSFPRDSPYNEQFF. The CDR3 nucleotides are TGTGCCAGCAGTTTCCCTCGGGACAGCCCCTACAATGAGCAGTTCTTC.

This clonotype was detected once. This chain uses TRBV19 with TRBJ1-1, with D tentatively TRBD1 (5 bases). CDR1 and CDR2 from the germline V gene are LNHDA and SQIVND (reference sequence). CDR3 length: 14 residues. V was clipped by 5 bases and J by 1 base, with 11 bases between them. Here the CDR3 DNA reads TGTGCCAGTAGTCCCGACAGCTGGAACACTGAAGCTTTCTTT. This encodes CASSPDSWNTEAFF.

This CDR3 reads CAMGTSSRTGELFF. CDR3 in DNA: TGTGCCATGGGGACTAGCTCTAGGACCGGGGAGCTGTTTTTT. The chain couples TRBV6-1 to TRBJ2-2, with 9 bases fitting TRBD2. The CDR3 loop spans 14 amino acids. The germline V gene has CDR1 MNHNS and CDR2 SASEGT. The J segment lost 5 bases and the V segment lost 10 bases, leaving 8 bases of the junction unmatched.

V is TRBV20-1 and J is TRBJ2-7; TRBD1 matches 9 bases. The length of the CDR3 is 14 residues. V was pared by 4 bases and J by 1 base, with 5 bases of the junction left unmatched. From germline, CDR1 is DFQATT and CDR2 SNEGSKA (reference sequence). CDR3 in DNA: TGCAGTGCTATAGGGACAGGGACGTCCTACGAGCAGTACTTC. Protein product: CSAIGTGTSYEQYF.

J is TRBJ2-3 and V is TRBV4-1; D tentatively fits TRBD1 or TRBD2 (6 bases each). The CDR3 is 17 residues long. Trimming shortened V by 2 bases and J by 2 bases, and 17 bases separated the two germline ends. The germline gives CDR1 MGHRA, CDR2 YSYEKL. CDR3 sequence: CASSQSAGGPPTDTQYF. The CDR3 DNA reads as TGCGCCAGCAGCCAATCCGCCGGGGGCCCCCCCACAGATACGCAGTATTTT.

The chain recombines TRBV11-2 with TRBJ2-1, with 10 bases identical to TRBD2. The ends lost 1 base at V and 7 bases at J; junction bases unmatched: 4. Germline loops: CDR1 SGHAT, CDR2 FQNNGV. This CDR3 is built from 15 residues. CDR3 sequence reads: CASSLVLAGHNEQFF. CDR3 sequence (DNA): TGTGCCAGCAGCTTAGTACTAGCGGGACATAATGAGCAGTTCTTC.